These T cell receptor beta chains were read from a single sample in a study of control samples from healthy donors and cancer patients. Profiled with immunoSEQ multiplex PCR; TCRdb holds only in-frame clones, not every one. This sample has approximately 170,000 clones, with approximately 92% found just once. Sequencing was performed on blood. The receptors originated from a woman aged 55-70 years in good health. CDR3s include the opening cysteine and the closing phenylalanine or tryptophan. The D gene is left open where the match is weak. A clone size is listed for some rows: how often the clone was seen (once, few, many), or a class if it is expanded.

TGTGCCAGCAGCCAGACGACAGGGGGCGCCTATGGCTACACCTTC | CASSQTTGGAYGYTF | - | TRBJ1-2 | TRBV7-9 | TRBD1
TGTGCCAGCAGTTATTCTCCGTGGGTGATGGGGCCCACAGATACGCAGTATTTT | CASSYSPWVMGPTDTQYF | - | TRBJ2-3 | TRBV6-2/TRBV6-3 | -
TGTGCCAGCAGCCCCGGGTTGGCCAGCCAGACCCAGTACTTC | CASSPGLASQTQYF | - | TRBJ2-5 | TRBV11-3 | -
TGCGCCAGCAGCTTCGGGACAGGGGGCGCAGATACGCAGTATTTT | CASSFGTGGADTQYF | once | TRBJ2-3 | TRBV5-1 | TRBD1
TGTGCCAGCAGCTTAGCCCTCGGGGGGAGACAGGGGACTGAAGCTTTCTTT | CASSLALGGRQGTEAFF | - | TRBJ1-1 | TRBV7-2 | TRBD1
TGTGCCAGCAGTGCGCCCGGGACAGAGAACTATGGCTACACCTTC | CASSAPGTENYGYTF | - | TRBJ1-2 | TRBV25-1 | TRBD1
TGTGCCAGCAGCTTAGGGACTAGCGGGGGGGGCCAAGAGACCCAGTACTTC | CASSLGTSGGGQETQYF | - | TRBJ2-5 | TRBV11-2 | TRBD2
TGTGCCAGCAGCTTGGTTAAGGACAGTTTGGCGATGAACACTGAAGCTTTCTTT | CASSLVKDSLAMNTEAFF | - | TRBJ1-1 | TRBV5-4 | -
TGTGCCAGCAAAATCGAGGAGGGGGCCACCGGGGAGCTGTTTTTT | CASKIEEGATGELFF | - | TRBJ2-2 | TRBV6-4 | -
TGTGCCAGCAGTTTAAAGTCCCCGGGACAGGGCTATAATTCACCCCTCCACTTT | CASSLKSPGQGYNSPLHF | - | TRBJ1-6 | TRBV27 | TRBD1
TGTGCCAGCAGCTTTAGAGGGGCAGGGAGCAATCAGCCCCAGCATTTT | CASSFRGAGSNQPQHF | - | TRBJ1-5 | TRBV5-8 | -
TGTGCCACAGGGGACCGGGACAGCCACACAGATACGCAGTATTTT | CATGDRDSHTDTQYF | - | TRBJ2-3 | TRBV27 | TRBD1
TGTGCCAGCAGCTACCCCCGGGTCAGGGGGCAAAGCTCCTACAATGAGCAGTTCTTC | CASSYPRVRGQSSYNEQFF | - | TRBJ2-1 | TRBV7-9 | TRBD1
TGTGCCACGAACAGGAGCCCGAACACCGGGGAGCTGTTTTTT | CATNRSPNTGELFF | - | TRBJ2-2 | TRBV7-9 | -
TGTGCCAGCAGCGTTGGAGGGACAACTCGAGGCTACACCTTC | CASSVGGTTRGYTF | - | TRBJ1-2 | TRBV9 | -
TGTGCCAGCAGCGTAGGTGTGGGACAGGGATTTGGCTACACCTTC | CASSVGVGQGFGYTF | few | TRBJ1-2 | TRBV9 | TRBD1
TGTGCCAGCAGCCAAGATAACTGGCAGGGTGGTGAAAAACTGTTTTTT | CASSQDNWQGGEKLFF | - | TRBJ1-4 | TRBV3-1/TRBV3-2 | -
TGTGCCAGTAGTATCGTTGGGTCTAACTATGGCTACACCTTC | CASSIVGSNYGYTF | - | TRBJ1-2 | TRBV19 | -
TGTGCCAGCAGTTTGCCGGCAGATGGCTACACCTTC | CASSLPADGYTF | once | TRBJ1-2 | TRBV12-3/TRBV12-4 | -
TGTGCCAGCAGTGTAGCAGGATCCCCCGGGGAGCTGTTTTTT | CASSVAGSPGELFF | - | TRBJ2-2 | TRBV2 | -
TGTGCCACCAGCAGAGCCAGCGGGGCGGCTGAAGCTTTCTTT | CATSRASGAAEAFF | few | TRBJ1-1 | TRBV15 | -
TGTGCCAGCAAACCACCTCAGGGCCTTGGGACGGACATTCAGTACTTC | CASKPPQGLGTDIQYF | once | TRBJ2-4 | TRBV2 | -